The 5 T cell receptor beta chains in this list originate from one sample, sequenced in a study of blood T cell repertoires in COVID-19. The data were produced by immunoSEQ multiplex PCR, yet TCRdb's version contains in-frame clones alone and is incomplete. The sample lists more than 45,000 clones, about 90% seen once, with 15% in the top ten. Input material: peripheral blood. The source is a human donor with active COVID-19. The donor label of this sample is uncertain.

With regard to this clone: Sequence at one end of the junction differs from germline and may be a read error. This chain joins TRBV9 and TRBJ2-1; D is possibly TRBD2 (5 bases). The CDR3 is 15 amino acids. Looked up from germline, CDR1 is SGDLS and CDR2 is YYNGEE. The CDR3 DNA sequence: TGTGCCAGCAGCCCAGAATGGACTTCCTCCAATGAGCAGTTCTTC. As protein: CASSPEWTSSNEQFF.

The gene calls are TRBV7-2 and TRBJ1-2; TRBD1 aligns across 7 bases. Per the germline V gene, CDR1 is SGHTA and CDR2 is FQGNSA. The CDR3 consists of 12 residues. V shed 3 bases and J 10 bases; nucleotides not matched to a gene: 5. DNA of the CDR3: TGTGCCAGCAGCTTCTTCAGGGGGAACTACACCTTC. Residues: CASSFFRGNYTF.

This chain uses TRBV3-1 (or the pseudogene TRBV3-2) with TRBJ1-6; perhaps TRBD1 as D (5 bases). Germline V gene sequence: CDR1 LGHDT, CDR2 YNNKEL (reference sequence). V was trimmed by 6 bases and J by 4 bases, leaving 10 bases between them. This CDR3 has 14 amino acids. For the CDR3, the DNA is TGTGCCAGCAGTACGGGGACTTATAATTCACCCCTCCACTTT. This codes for CASSTGTYNSPLHF.

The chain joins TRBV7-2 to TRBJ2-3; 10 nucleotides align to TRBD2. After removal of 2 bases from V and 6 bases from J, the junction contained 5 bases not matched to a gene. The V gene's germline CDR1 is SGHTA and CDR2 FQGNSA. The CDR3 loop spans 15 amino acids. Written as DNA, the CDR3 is TGTGCCAGCAGCTTACAGCGGGGGGGCCGGGATACGCAGTATTTT. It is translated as CASSLQRGGRDTQYF. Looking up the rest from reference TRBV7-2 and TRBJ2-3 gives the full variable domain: GAGVSQSPSNKVTEKGKDVELRCDPISGHTALYWYRQSLGQGLEFLIYFQGNSAPDKSGLPSDRFSAERTGGSVSTLTIQRTQQEDSAVYLCASSLQRGGRDTQYFGPGTRLTVL.

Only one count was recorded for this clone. The CDR3 DNA follows: TGTGCCAGCAGTTATATCCCAGCGGGGGGGTACAATGAGCAGTTCTTC. Translation: CASSYIPAGGYNEQFF. The chain uses TRBV6-9 and TRBJ2-1; 10 bases are shared with TRBD2. Trimming at V came to 2 bases and at J to 4 bases, leaving 5 bases not matched to a gene. Germline CDR1 MNHGY, CDR2 SVAAGI. The CDR3 is 16 residues long.